This T cell receptor beta chain was captured by sequencing in a study of beta chain features in type 1 diabetes. Study as a whole: All samples combined gave just under 110 million sorted cells for examination. Overall study results and limits: Diminished insertions and augmented deletions at VDJ junctions characterized type 1 diabetes patients.

Concerning this clone itself: Its antigen is as yet unknown.

Trimming took off 0 bases at V and 5 bases at J, with 13 bases between the two ends. CDR1 is SGHDN and CDR2 is FVKESK in the germline V gene. This CDR3 has 16 amino acids. Expressed TCRB transcripts got sequenced, as all isolated RNA was reverse transcribed. Sequencing of naive, central memory and regulatory T cell samples gave an average of about 3.57 million reads. The assay was immunoSEQ multiplex PCR, and TCRdb's table has in-frame clones only and misses some. Among roughly 290,000 clones listed, 8% were seen once. This receptor was obtained from a woman aged 18-29 years in good health. Sequencing was performed on central memory CD4+ T cells from blood. The J gene is TRBJ2-2, the V gene TRBV14; D possibly uses TRBD1 or TRBD2 (5 bases each). CDR3 DNA: TGTGCCAGCAGCCAAGATCGGGGCAGGCTGACCGGGGAGCTGTTTTTT. Its protein is CASSQDRGRLTGELFF.